The 13 T cell receptor beta chains below were found in one sample sequenced in a study of control samples from healthy donors and cancer patients. Here immunoSEQ multiplex PCR was the method, and the copy in TCRdb shows in-frame clones only, minus some. The sample records 55,000 to 70,000 clones, under 95% being singletons. The sequencing sample was made of PBMCs. These receptors were taken from a man aged 25 to 45 with colorectal cancer.

The chain recombines TRBV6-4 with TRBJ2-3; 9 bases are a match to TRBD2. Losses at the gene ends were 4 bases for V and 0 bases for J; bases not matched to a gene: 5. CDR3 size: 16 residues. Germline values: CDR1 MRHNA, CDR2 SNTAGT. This CDR3 reads CASSAVAGDSTDTQYF. In DNA form, the CDR3 reads TGTGCCAGCAGTGCAGTAGCGGGAGATAGCACAGATACGCAGTATTTT.

The genes are TRBV5-5 and TRBJ2-3; no reliable D call. The ends were cut back, 3 bases at V and 2 bases at J, with 10 bases in the middle. The CDR3 has 14 residues. Per germline, CDR1 SGHKS and CDR2 YYEKEE (reference sequence). CDR3 sequence (DNA): TGTGCCAGCAGCTCCCAAGTAAACACAGATACGCAGTATTTT. Protein product: CASSSQVNTDTQYF.

The table lists this clone with a few counts. The rearrangement links TRBV6-5 to TRBJ2-3; TRBD1 matches at 7 bases. The CDR3 is 13 residues long. Germline V CDR1 and CDR2: MNHEY, SVGAGI. The V gene end was trimmed by 6 bases and the J gene end by 3 bases; junction bases not matched to a gene: 3. The DNA of the CDR3 is TGTGCCAGCAGACTACAGGGGACAGATACGCAGTATTTT. Protein product: CASRLQGTDTQYF.

The rearrangement joins TRBV5-8 to TRBJ2-1; the D call may be TRBD1 or TRBD2 (5 bases each). The CDR3 extends over 15 amino acids. Trimming pared 4 bases from V and 5 bases from J, leaving 16 bases between. Germline lookup yields CDR1 SGHTS and CDR2 YDEGEE. The CDR3 DNA reads TGTGCCAGCAGCCCAAGAGGTGGGGGACACAATGAGCAGTTCTTC. Protein product: CASSPRGGGHNEQFF.

V gene TRBV5-1 combines with J gene TRBJ1-2; D perhaps matches TRBD1 (6 bases). This CDR3 is 16 amino acids long. Germline lookup yields CDR1 SGHRS and CDR2 YFSETQ. Trimming took off 4 bases at V and 5 bases at J, with 21 bases between the two ends. Here the CDR3 reads CASSPSKWGADYGYTF. Here the CDR3 DNA reads TGCGCCAGCAGCCCATCTAAATGGGGGGCAGATTATGGCTACACCTTC.

Regarding this clone: One end of the junction fails to match germline, which may point to a read error. The CDR3 DNA reads as TGTGCCAGCAGCCCGGGTCGTGGACTAGCGATGGACTTC. This codes for CASSPGRGLAMDF. This sequence joins TRBV11-2 and TRBJ2-7; 9 positions agree with TRBD2. Germline CDR1 is SGHAT and CDR2 is FQNNGV. The CDR3 runs to 13 residues.

The V call is TRBV5-5, the J call TRBJ1-1; D is perhaps TRBD1 (5 bases). Germline CDR1 SGHKS, CDR2 YYEKEE (reference sequence). The length of the CDR3 is 12 residues. V was clipped by 4 bases and J by 7 bases, with 11 bases between them. CDR3 amino acids: CASSSGGVEAFF. The CDR3 DNA is TGTGCCAGCAGCAGCGGGGGAGTTGAAGCTTTCTTT.

The CDR3 bases are TGTGCCAGCAGGACTAGCGGAAACAATGAGCAGTTCTTC. Its protein is CASRTSGNNEQFF. The chain recombines TRBV6-5 with TRBJ2-1; TRBD2 matches at 9 bases. The CDR3 length is 13 residues. After removal of 6 bases from V and 5 bases from J, the junction contained 2 bases not matched to a gene. Germline CDR1 MNHEY, CDR2 SVGAGI.

The sample holds one count of this clone. The V gene is TRBV7-2, the J gene TRBJ2-1, with 10 bases matching TRBD2. CDR1 is SGHTA, CDR2 FQGNSA, per germline. The CDR3 is 16 residues long. After removal of 5 bases from V and 2 bases from J, the junction contained 6 bases not matched to a gene. CDR3 nucleotide sequence: TGTGCCAGCAGCCTATCTAGCGGGGGCCCCTACAATGAGCAGTTCTTC. Its protein product is CASSLSSGGPYNEQFF.

This chain uses TRBV6-6 with TRBJ1-3, with D maybe TRBD1 (6 bases). The V end lost 6 bases, the J end lost 4 bases, and 16 bases lay between the germline ends. Per the germline V gene, CDR1 is MNHNY and CDR2 is SVGAGI (reference sequence). CDR3 length equals 15 residues. The CDR3 here is CASSSARGGGNTIYF. In DNA, the CDR3 is TGTGCCAGCAGCTCCGCAAGGGGGGGAGGAAACACCATATATTTT.

The CDR3 is CASSFTGTGEGGYTF. In DNA form, the CDR3 reads TGTGCCAGCAGCTTTACTGGAACAGGGGAAGGCGGCTACACCTTC. The chain is built from TRBV7-9 and TRBJ1-2; 7 nucleotides align to TRBD1. The junction had 12 bases not matched to a gene; V was cut back by 3 bases and J by 8 bases. This CDR3 contains 15 residues. Germline CDR1 reads SEHNR; CDR2 reads FQNEAQ (reference sequence). Looking up the rest from reference TRBV7-9 and TRBJ1-2 gives the full variable domain: DTGVSQNPRHKITKRGQNVTFRCDPISEHNRLYWYRQTLGQGPEFLTYFQNEAQLEKSRLLSDRFSAERPKGSFSTLEIQRTEQGDSAMYLCASSFTGTGEGGYTFGSGTRLTVV.

This chain joins TRBV5-1 and TRBJ1-2; D is undetermined. V lost 0 bases and J 6 bases, leaving 18 bases between the germline ends. The germline CDR1 and CDR2 sequences are SGHRS and YFSETQ. The CDR3 sequence is 16 residues long. The CDR3 sequence is CASSLGPVRKSDGYTF. The CDR3 nucleotides are TGCGCCAGCAGCTTGGGGCCTGTACGGAAAAGCGATGGCTACACCTTC.

This clone was counted between two and nine times. DNA for the CDR3: TGTGCCAGCAGCTTTGGAGATGAGCAGTTCTTC. This gives the protein CASSFGDEQFF. The chain employs TRBV5-6 and TRBJ2-1; no clear D. Between the trimmed V and J ends, which lost 2 bases and 8 bases, there was a span of 5 bases. CDR1 SGHDT and CDR2 YYEEEE come from the germline V gene. The CDR3 has 11 amino acids.